A selection of T cell receptor beta chains follows, all from one sample in a study of graft-versus-host responses after intestinal transplantation. Repertoires were generated with immunoSEQ multiplex PCR, while TCRdb's copy carries only in-frame clones and drops some. This sample yields about 41,000 clones, of which approximately 96% are seen a single time; 0.45% to 0.65% belongs to the top ten. Their recognized antigens are unknown. Sample: unstimulated CD8+ T cells sorted from spleen or lymph node cells, taken before transplant. The origin of the receptors is a human donor who was the organ donor for an intestinal transplant. Each CDR3 is given without its conserved first and last residue. Fields, in order: CDR3 protein, V gene, J gene.

CDR3aa: ASSQIRGVPTYYGYT; v_gene: TRBV4-1; j_gene: TRBJ1-2
CDR3aa: ASGWDYEQY; v_gene: TRBV12-5; j_gene: TRBJ2-7
CDR3aa: AWSALTGLETQY; v_gene: TRBV30; j_gene: TRBJ2-5
CDR3aa: ASSQDYVSGANVLT; v_gene: TRBV4-3; j_gene: TRBJ2-6
CDR3aa: ASSQVISEFSGNTIY; v_gene: TRBV14; j_gene: TRBJ1-3
CDR3aa: ASSLPAGQEGKLF; v_gene: TRBV4-2; j_gene: TRBJ1-4
CDR3aa: ASSPRATGPEDTIY; v_gene: TRBV4-2; j_gene: TRBJ1-3
CDR3aa: ATSRGLGNTEAF; v_gene: TRBV15; j_gene: TRBJ1-1
CDR3aa: ASSFLAGGPVDEQY; v_gene: TRBV5-8; j_gene: NA
CDR3aa: ASTTTGELF; v_gene: TRBV6-5; j_gene: TRBJ2-2
CDR3aa: ASSLTGNTGELF; v_gene: TRBV14; j_gene: TRBJ2-2
CDR3aa: ASSYSGDSNQPQH; v_gene: TRBV6-5; j_gene: TRBJ1-5
CDR3aa: ASRDGGTKGTDTQY; v_gene: TRBV12-2; j_gene: TRBJ2-3
CDR3aa: ASGTGFIGTEAF; v_gene: TRBV4-2; j_gene: TRBJ1-1
CDR3aa: ASSLASSDYEQY; v_gene: TRBV7-9; j_gene: TRBJ2-7
CDR3aa: ASSLGARDWDSPLH; v_gene: TRBV7-7; j_gene: TRBJ1-6
CDR3aa: ASSQYSSGQGGDRQTQY; v_gene: TRBV4-2; j_gene: TRBJ2-5
CDR3aa: ASSKGAMSGELF; v_gene: TRBV7-8; j_gene: TRBJ2-2
CDR3aa: ASSQDYRDISYEQY; v_gene: TRBV4-2; j_gene: TRBJ2-7
CDR3aa: ASSQGRMAGNTIY; v_gene: TRBV4-3; j_gene: TRBJ1-3
CDR3aa: ASSQDSNSYEQY; v_gene: TRBV5-6; j_gene: TRBJ2-7
CDR3aa: ASSQELSTDTQY; v_gene: TRBV4-2; j_gene: TRBJ2-3
CDR3aa: ASSRAGTGIYEQY; v_gene: TRBV13; j_gene: TRBJ2-7
CDR3aa: ASSWGPGAKNIQY; v_gene: TRBV5-6; j_gene: TRBJ2-4
CDR3aa: ASQKTRNTIY; v_gene: TRBV7-2; j_gene: TRBJ1-3
CDR3aa: ASSVVEGDGYT; v_gene: TRBV9; j_gene: TRBJ1-2
CDR3aa: ASSPSGGAGTQY; v_gene: TRBV19; j_gene: TRBJ2-5
CDR3aa: ASSLMDGGNGYT; v_gene: TRBV6-5; j_gene: TRBJ1-2
CDR3aa: ASSIGLAQVYEQY; v_gene: TRBV19; j_gene: TRBJ2-7
CDR3aa: ASSLGPGETQY; v_gene: TRBV27; j_gene: TRBJ2-5
CDR3aa: ASSMWEEKLF; v_gene: TRBV19; j_gene: TRBJ1-4
CDR3aa: ASSEGRTYEQY; v_gene: TRBV2; j_gene: TRBJ2-7
CDR3aa: ASSLVTGGKNIQY; v_gene: TRBV7-9; j_gene: TRBJ2-4
CDR3aa: SVEAPGFGEQY; v_gene: TRBV29-1; j_gene: TRBJ2-7
CDR3aa: ASSETGPPLH; v_gene: TRBV9; j_gene: TRBJ1-6
CDR3aa: ASSVAEEVPAYEQY; v_gene: TRBV9; j_gene: TRBJ2-7
CDR3aa: AISGTGRVYEQY; v_gene: TRBV10-3; j_gene: TRBJ2-7
CDR3aa: ATSVRTGSTGELF; v_gene: TRBV15; j_gene: TRBJ2-2
CDR3aa: ATSSGRYNEQF; v_gene: TRBV15; j_gene: TRBJ2-1